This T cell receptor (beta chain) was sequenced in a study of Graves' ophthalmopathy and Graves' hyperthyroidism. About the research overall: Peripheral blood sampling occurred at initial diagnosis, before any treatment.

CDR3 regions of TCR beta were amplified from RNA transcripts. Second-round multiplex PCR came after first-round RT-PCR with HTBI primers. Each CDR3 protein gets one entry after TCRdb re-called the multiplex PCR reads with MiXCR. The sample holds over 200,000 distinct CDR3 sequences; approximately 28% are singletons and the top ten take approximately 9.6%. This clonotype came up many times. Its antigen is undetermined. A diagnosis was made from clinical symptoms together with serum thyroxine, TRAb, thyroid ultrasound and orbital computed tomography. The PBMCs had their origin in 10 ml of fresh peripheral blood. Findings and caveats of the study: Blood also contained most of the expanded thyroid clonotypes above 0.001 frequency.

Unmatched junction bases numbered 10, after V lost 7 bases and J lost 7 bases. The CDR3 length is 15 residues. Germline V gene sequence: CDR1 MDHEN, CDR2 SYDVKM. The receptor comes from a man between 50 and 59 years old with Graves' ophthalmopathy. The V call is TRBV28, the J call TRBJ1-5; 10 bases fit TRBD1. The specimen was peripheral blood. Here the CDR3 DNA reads TGTGCCAGCACTTTCGGGACAGGGGTGAGACAGCCCCAGCATTTT. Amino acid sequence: CASTFGTGVRQPQHF.